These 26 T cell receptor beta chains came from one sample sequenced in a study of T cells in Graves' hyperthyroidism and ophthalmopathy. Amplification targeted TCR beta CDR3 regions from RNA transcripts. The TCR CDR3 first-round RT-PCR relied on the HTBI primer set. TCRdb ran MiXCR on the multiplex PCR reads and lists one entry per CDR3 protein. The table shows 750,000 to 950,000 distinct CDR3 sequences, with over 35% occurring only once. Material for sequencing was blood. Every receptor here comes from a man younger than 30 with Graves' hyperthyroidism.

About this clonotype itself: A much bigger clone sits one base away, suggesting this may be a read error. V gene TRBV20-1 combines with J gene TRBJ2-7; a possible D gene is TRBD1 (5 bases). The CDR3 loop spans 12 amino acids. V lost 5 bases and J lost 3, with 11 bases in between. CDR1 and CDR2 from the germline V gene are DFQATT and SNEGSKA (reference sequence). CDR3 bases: TGCAGTGCTTGGACAAGGGACTACGAGCAGTACTTC. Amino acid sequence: CSAWTRDYEQYF.

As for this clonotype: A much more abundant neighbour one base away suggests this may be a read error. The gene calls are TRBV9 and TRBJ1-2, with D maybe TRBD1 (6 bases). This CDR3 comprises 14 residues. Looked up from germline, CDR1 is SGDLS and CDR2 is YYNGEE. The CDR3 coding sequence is TGTGCCAGCGGCGTACAGGACAGCTTTTATGGCTACACCTTC. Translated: CASGVQDSFYGYTF.

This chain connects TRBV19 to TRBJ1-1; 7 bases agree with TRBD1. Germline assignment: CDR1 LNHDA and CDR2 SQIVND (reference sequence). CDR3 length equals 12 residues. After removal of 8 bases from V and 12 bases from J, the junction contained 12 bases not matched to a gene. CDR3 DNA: TGTGCCAGTGCAACAGGGACAGCCGGAACTTTCTTT. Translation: CASATGTAGTFF.

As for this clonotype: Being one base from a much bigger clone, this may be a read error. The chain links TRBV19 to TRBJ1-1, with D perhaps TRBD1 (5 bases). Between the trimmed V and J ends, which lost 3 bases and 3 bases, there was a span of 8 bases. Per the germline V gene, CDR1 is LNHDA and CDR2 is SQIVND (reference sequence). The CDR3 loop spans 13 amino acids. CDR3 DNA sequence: TGTGCCAGTAGTATGGACACGGACACTGAAGCTTTCTTT. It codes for CASSMDTDTEAFF.

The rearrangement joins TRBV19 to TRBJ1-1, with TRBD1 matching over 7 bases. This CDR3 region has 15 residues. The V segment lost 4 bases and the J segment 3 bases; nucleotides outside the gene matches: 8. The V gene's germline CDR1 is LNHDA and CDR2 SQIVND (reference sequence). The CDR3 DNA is TGTGCCAGTAGTACCAGACAGGGTGGGGACACTGAAGCTTTCTTT. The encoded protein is CASSTRQGGDTEAFF.

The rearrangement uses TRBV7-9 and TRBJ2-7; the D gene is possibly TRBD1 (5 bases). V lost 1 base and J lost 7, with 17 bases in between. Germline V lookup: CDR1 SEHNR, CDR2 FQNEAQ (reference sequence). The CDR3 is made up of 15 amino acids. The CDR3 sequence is CASSLDRIKTGEQYF. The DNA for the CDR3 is TGTGCCAGCAGCTTAGACAGGATCAAGACCGGGGAGCAGTACTTC.

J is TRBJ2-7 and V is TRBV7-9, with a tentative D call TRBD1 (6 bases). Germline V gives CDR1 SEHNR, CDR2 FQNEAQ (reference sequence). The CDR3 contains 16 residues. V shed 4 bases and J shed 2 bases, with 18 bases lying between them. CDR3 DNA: TGTGCCAGCAGCTCTCAGGCGGGCAGGGGCCCCTACGAGCAGTACTTC. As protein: CASSSQAGRGPYEQYF.

CDR3 in amino acids: CASRSQGETQHF. CDR3 DNA: TGTGCCAGCAGATCACAGGGAGAGACCCAGCATTTT. The chain has TRBV6-1 and TRBJ1-5; the D gene is possibly TRBD1 (6 bases). This CDR3 has 12 amino acids. The V gene lost 6 bases and the J gene lost 11 bases, with 14 bases spanning the gap. The germline V gene has CDR1 MNHNS and CDR2 SASEGT.

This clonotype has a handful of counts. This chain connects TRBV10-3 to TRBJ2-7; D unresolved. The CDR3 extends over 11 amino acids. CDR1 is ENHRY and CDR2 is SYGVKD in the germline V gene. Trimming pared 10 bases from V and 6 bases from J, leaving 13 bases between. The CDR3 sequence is CASVFSSEQYF. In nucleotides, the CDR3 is TGTGCCAGCGTCTTTTCGAGCGAGCAGTACTTC.

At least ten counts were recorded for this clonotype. The CDR3 loop reads CASRSSSYNSPLHF. The CDR3 bases are TGTGCCAGCAGGTCTAGCTCCTATAATTCACCCCTCCACTTT. The chain employs TRBV11-2 and TRBJ1-6; D not certain. V was pared by 6 bases and J by 0 bases, with 6 bases between. CDR3 length: 14 residues. From germline, CDR1 is SGHAT and CDR2 FQNNGV.

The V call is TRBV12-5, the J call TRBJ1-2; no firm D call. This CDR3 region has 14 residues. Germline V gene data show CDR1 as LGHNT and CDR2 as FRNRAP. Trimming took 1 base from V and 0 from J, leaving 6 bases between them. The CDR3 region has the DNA TGTGCTAGTGGTTTGGGCGGTCCTAACTATGGCTACACCTTC. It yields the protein CASGLGGPNYGYTF.

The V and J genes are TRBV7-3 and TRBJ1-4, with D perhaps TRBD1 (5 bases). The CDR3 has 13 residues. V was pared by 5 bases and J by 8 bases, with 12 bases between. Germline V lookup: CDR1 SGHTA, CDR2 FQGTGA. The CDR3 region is CASSPGRAEKLFF. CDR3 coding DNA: TGTGCCAGCAGCCCGGGGCGGGCGGAAAAACTGTTTTTT.

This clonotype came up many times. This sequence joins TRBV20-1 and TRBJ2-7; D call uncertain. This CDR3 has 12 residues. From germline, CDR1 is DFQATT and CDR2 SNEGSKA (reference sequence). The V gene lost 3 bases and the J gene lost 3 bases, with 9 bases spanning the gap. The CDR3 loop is CSASISDYEQYF. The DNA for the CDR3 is TGCAGTGCTAGCATAAGCGACTACGAGCAGTACTTC.

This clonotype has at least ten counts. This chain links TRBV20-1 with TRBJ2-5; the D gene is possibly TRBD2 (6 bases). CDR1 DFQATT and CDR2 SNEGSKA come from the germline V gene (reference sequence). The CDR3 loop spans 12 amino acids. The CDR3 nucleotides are TGCAGCACCTTATCGGGAGACCCACCCCAGTACTTC. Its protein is CSTLSGDPPQYF.

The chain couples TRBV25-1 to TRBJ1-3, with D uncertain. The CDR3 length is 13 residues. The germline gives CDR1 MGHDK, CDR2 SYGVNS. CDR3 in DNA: TGTGCTGGGCAGGCGTTCTCTGGAAACACCATATATTTT. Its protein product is CAGQAFSGNTIYF.

The CDR3, as DNA: TGTGCCAGCAGCTTGGGAGGGGAGAATGAAAAACTGTTTTTT. Protein product: CASSLGGENEKLFF. This chain links TRBV5-4 with TRBJ1-4; a weak D match, TRBD1 (5 bases). CDR3 size: 14 residues. The germline CDR1 and CDR2 sequences are SGHNT and YYREEE (reference sequence). V lost 0 bases to trimming and J lost 5 bases, with 8 bases between them.

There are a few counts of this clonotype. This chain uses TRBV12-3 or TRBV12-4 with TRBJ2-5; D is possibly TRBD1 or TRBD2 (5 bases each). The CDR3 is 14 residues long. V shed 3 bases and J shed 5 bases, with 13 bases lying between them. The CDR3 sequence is CASSFIGAGETQYF. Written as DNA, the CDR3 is TGTGCCAGCAGTTTCATCGGGGCGGGCGAGACCCAGTACTTC.

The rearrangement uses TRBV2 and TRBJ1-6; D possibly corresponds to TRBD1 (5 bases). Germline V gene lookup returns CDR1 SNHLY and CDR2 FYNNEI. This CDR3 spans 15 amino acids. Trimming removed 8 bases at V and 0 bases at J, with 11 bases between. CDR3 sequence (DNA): TGTGCCAGCCCCTACGACAGCTCCTATAATTCACCCCTCCACTTT. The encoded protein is CASPYDSSYNSPLHF.

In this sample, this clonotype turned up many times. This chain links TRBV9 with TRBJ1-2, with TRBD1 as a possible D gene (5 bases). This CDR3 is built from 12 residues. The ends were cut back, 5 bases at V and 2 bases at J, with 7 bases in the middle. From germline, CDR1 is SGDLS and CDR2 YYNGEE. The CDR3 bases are TGTGCCAGCAGGGGACTCAACTATGGCTACACCTTC. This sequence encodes CASRGLNYGYTF.

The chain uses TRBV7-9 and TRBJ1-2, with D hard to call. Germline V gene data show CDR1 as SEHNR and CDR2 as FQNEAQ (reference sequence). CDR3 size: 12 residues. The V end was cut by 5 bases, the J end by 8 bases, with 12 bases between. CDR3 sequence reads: CASSKGTIGYTF. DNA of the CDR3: TGTGCCAGCAGCAAAGGAACCATAGGCTACACCTTC.

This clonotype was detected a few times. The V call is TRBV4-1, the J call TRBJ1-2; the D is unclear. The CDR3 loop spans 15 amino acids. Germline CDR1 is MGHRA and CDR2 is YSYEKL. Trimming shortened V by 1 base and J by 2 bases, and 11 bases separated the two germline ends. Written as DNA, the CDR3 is TGCGCCAGCAGCCAAGTGGAAGGGTCGAACTATGGCTACACCTTC. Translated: CASSQVEGSNYGYTF.

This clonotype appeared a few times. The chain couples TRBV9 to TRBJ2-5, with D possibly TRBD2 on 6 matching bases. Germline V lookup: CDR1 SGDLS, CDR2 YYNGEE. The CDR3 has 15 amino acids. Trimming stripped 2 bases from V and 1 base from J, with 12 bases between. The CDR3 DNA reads TGTGCCAGCAGCGTTTCCCCGGGACTCCAAGAGACCCAGTACTTC. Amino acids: CASSVSPGLQETQYF.

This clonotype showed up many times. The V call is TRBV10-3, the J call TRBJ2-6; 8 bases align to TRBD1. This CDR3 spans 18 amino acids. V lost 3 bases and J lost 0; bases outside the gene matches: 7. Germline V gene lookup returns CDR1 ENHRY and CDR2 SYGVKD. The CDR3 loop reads CAISEPGQAISGANVLTF. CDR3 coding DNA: TGTGCCATCAGTGAACCGGGACAGGCGATCTCTGGGGCCAACGTCCTGACTTTC.

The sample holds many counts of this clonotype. The DNA for the CDR3 is TGTGCCAGCAATGGACAGGGAGGATCACCCCTCCACTTT. It codes for CASNGQGGSPLHF. This rearrangement joins TRBV2 to TRBJ1-6; 8 bases match TRBD1. The J segment lost 10 bases and the V segment lost 7 bases, leaving 6 bases of the junction unmatched. The CDR3 consists of 13 residues. Germline lookup yields CDR1 SNHLY and CDR2 FYNNEI.

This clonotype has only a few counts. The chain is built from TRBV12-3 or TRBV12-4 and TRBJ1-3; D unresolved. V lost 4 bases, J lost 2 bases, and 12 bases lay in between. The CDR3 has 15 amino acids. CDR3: CASSYHTETGNTIYF. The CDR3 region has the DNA TGTGCCAGCAGTTACCACACGGAGACTGGAAACACCATATATTTT.

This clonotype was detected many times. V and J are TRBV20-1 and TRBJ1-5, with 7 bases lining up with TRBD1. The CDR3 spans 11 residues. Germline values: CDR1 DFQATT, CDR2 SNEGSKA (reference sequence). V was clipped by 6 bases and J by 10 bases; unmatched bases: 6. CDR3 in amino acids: CSASRGDPQHF. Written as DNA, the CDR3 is TGCAGTGCCTCCAGGGGGGATCCCCAGCATTTT.